This T cell receptor beta chain was captured in a study of blood T cell repertoires in COVID-19. Looked up from germline, CDR1 is SGHNT and CDR2 is YYREEE (reference sequence). Between the trimmed V and J ends, which lost 0 bases and 2 bases, there was a span of 8 bases. The CDR3 is 14 amino acids. Regarding this clone: This same CDR3 is encoded by further DNA sequences in the sample.

TCRdb's table, derived via immunoSEQ multiplex PCR, lists solely in-frame clones and lacks some. The data hold about 360,000 clones, with around 87% observed a single time. This TCR came from a man aged 25-45 years who had recovered from COVID-19. Sequencing used PBMCs or T cells enriched from blood (not recorded which). The chain has TRBV5-4 and TRBJ1-1, with TRBD1 as a possible D gene (5 bases). CDR3 DNA sequence: TGTGCCAGCAGCTTGGGACAGATAAACACTGAAGCTTTCTTT. It encodes CASSLGQINTEAFF.